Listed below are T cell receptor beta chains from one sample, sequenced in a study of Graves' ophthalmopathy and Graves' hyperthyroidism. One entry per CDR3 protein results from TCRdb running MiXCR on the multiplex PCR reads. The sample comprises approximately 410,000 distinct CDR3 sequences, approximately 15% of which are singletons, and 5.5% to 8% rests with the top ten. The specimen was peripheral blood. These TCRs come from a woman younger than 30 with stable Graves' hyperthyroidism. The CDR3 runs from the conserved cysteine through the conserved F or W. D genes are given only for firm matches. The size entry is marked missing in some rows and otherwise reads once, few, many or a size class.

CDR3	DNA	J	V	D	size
CASSPSRTAMNTEAFF	TGTGCCAGCAGCCCATCCAGGACAGCAATGAACACTGAAGCTTTCTTT	TRBJ1-1	TRBV7-8	.	many
CASSIGNRVHGYTF	TGTGCCAGCAGCATTGGAAACAGGGTCCATGGCTACACCTTC	TRBJ1-2	TRBV5-8	.	.
CASSPRTGALNTEAFF	TGTGCCAGCAGCCCTAGGACAGGGGCGCTGAACACTGAAGCTTTCTTT	TRBJ1-1	TRBV14	TRBD1	many
CATSGGGGRHTEAFF	TGTGCCACCAGTGGCGGGGGGGGGCGGCACACTGAAGCTTTCTTT	TRBJ1-1	TRBV24-1	.	many
CASSTDPNTEAFF	TGTGCCAGCAGCACAGATCCGAACACTGAAGCTTTCTTT	TRBJ1-1	TRBV28	.	many
CASSPAGIYGYTF	TGTGCCAGCTCACCAGCAGGGATATATGGCTACACCTTC	TRBJ1-2	TRBV18	.	many
CASSYVGGVYGYTF	TGTGCCAGCAGTTACGTCGGCGGGGTCTATGGCTACACCTTC	TRBJ1-2	TRBV12-3/TRBV12-4	.	.
CSASYRRDQPQHF	TGCAGTGCTTCCTATAGGCGGGATCAGCCCCAGCATTTT	TRBJ1-5	TRBV20-1	.	many
CASSDRRKRQETQYF	TGTGCCAGCAGTGACAGGCGAAAGAGACAAGAGACCCAGTACTTC	TRBJ2-5	TRBV12-3/TRBV12-4	.	many
CASSLTGTGKLRGNQPQHF	TGTGCCAGCAGCCTAACCGGGACAGGGAAACTAAGGGGTAATCAGCCCCAGCATTTT	TRBJ1-5	TRBV7-3	TRBD1	many
CASTYPGGQEAFF	TGTGCCAGCACCTACCCCGGTGGGCAGGAAGCTTTCTTT	TRBJ1-1	TRBV6-2/TRBV6-3	.	many
CSASRQGGVSGANVLTF	TGCAGTGCTAGTCGACAAGGGGGGGTTTCTGGGGCCAACGTCCTGACTTTC	TRBJ2-6	TRBV20-1	.	many
CSVGGVDNYGYTF	TGCAGCGTTGGTGGGGTTGATAACTATGGCTACACCTTC	TRBJ1-2	TRBV29-1	.	many
CATSEGYYGYTF	TGTGCCACCTCCGAGGGGTACTATGGCTACACCTTC	TRBJ1-2	TRBV19	.	many
CASSQAGGKGGYTYEQYF	TGCGCCAGCAGCCAAGCTGGCGGAAAGGGAGGATACACCTACGAGCAGTACTTC	TRBJ2-7	TRBV4-1	.	.
CASSPLPGANGYTF	TGTGCCAGCAGTCCCCTGCCCGGGGCAAATGGCTACACCTTC	TRBJ1-2	TRBV6-1	.	once
CAIIIGGNTEAFF	TGTGCCATAATAATTGGGGGGAACACTGAAGCTTTCTTT	TRBJ1-1	TRBV6-5	.	many
CASRPTGVASYEQYF	TGTGCCAGTAGGCCGACAGGGGTAGCCTCCTACGAGCAGTACTTC	TRBJ2-7	TRBV19	TRBD1	many
CASILPQETQYF	TGTGCCAGCATTCTTCCACAAGAGACCCAGTACTTC	TRBJ2-5	TRBV12-3/TRBV12-4	.	.
CASSLVGESEAFF	TGTGCCAGCAGCCTCGTAGGCGAGTCTGAAGCTTTCTTT	TRBJ1-1	TRBV5-4	.	many
CASSDTGGAGYGYTF	TGTGCCAGCAGCGATACAGGGGGCGCGGGCTATGGCTACACCTTC	TRBJ1-2	TRBV7-2	TRBD1	.
CASRFTGTGGNYGYTF	TGTGCCAGCAGGTTTACCGGGACAGGGGGCAACTATGGCTACACCTTC	TRBJ1-2	TRBV12-3/TRBV12-4	TRBD1	.
CASSVEGDRPVYGYTF	TGTGCCAGCAGCGTAGAAGGAGACAGGCCCGTCTATGGCTACACCTTC	TRBJ1-2	TRBV9	.	many
CASSDPSSGGASYEQYF	TGTGCCAGCAGTGACCCCTCTAGCGGGGGGGCCAGCTACGAGCAGTACTTC	TRBJ2-7	TRBV2	TRBD2	many
CATSDPTTGDQPQHF	TGTGCCACCAGTGACCCCACAACAGGGGATCAGCCCCAGCATTTT	TRBJ1-5	TRBV24-1	TRBD1	many
CASSTHPGQGGTEAFF	TGTGCCAGTAGTACCCATCCGGGACAGGGCGGGACTGAAGCTTTCTTT	TRBJ1-1	TRBV19	TRBD1	many
CASSAGTPDQPQHF	TGCGCCAGCAGCGCCGGGACACCAGATCAGCCCCAGCATTTT	TRBJ1-5	TRBV5-1	.	few
CATSIAGGGIETQYF	TGTGCCACCAGCATAGCGGGGGGAGGGATAGAGACCCAGTACTTC	TRBJ2-5	TRBV15	TRBD2	many
CASSGHTEAFF	TGTGCCAGCAGTGGGCACACTGAAGCTTTCTTT	TRBJ1-1	TRBV2	.	many
CATRVSTTGELFF	TGTGCCACTCGGGTATCTACCACCGGGGAGCTGTTTTTT	TRBJ2-2	TRBV24-1	.	.
CASSPSGHSNQPQHF	TGTGCCAGTAGTCCCTCGGGCCATAGCAATCAGCCCCAGCATTTT	TRBJ1-5	TRBV19	.	many
CACWGTEAFF	TGTGCCTGCTGGGGCACTGAAGCTTTCTTT	TRBJ1-1	TRBV2	.	many
CATSDGDAVYGYTF	TGTGCCACCAGTGATGGGGATGCCGTCTATGGCTACACCTTC	TRBJ1-2	TRBV24-1	.	many